Below are 26 T cell receptor beta chains sequenced from a single sample in a study of spatial heterogeneity in lung cancer. The time point: blood at routine non-recurrence follow-up after resection. TCRdb processed the 5' RACE reads anew with MiXCR; each CDR3 protein has one entry. The table lists nearly 95,000 distinct CDR3 sequences, roughly 19% of them singletons. Sequences were derived from PBMCs, sampled at follow-up. The receptors shown here come from a male donor with early-stage non-small cell lung cancer.

V usage is TRBV25-1 and J usage is TRBJ2-5; D is unclear. CDR3 length equals 11 residues. Germline loops: CDR1 MGHDK, CDR2 SYGVNS. Trimming pared 3 bases from V and 6 bases from J, leaving 5 bases between. The CDR3 DNA follows: TGTGCCAGCAGTGATATTAAGACCCAGTACTTC. This translates into CASSDIKTQYF.

The chain couples TRBV6-2 or TRBV6-3 to TRBJ1-5; tentative D call: TRBD1 (5 bases). CDR3 length: 15 amino acids. V was clipped by 5 bases and J by 4 bases, with 15 bases between them. Germline values: CDR1 MNHEY, CDR2 SVGEGT. CDR3 loop: CASSPGGQINQPQHF. The CDR3 nucleotides read TGTGCCAGCAGTCCGGGGGGTCAAATTAATCAGCCCCAGCATTTT.

At least ten counts were recorded for this clonotype. The chain joins TRBV4-2 to TRBJ2-7; 11 nucleotides agree with TRBD1. The J segment lost 6 bases and the V segment lost 4 bases, leaving 5 bases of the junction unmatched. Per germline, CDR1 LGHNA and CDR2 YNFKEQ. The CDR3 is 14 residues long. In DNA, the CDR3 is TGTGCCAGCAGCCTTCGGACAGGGGGCGGCGAGCAGTACTTC. This sequence encodes CASSLRTGGGEQYF.

This clonotype was seen only a few times. The chain links TRBV7-8 to TRBJ2-7; D perhaps matches TRBD2 (5 bases). Germline values: CDR1 SGHVS, CDR2 FQNEAQ. The CDR3 has 15 amino acids. Trimming left V 5 bases short and J 3 bases short, with 17 bases between. The CDR3: CASSLIGDWGYEQYV. The CDR3 bases are TGTGCCAGCAGCCTCATCGGGGATTGGGGCTACGAGCAGTACGTC.

This clonotype was picked up a small number of times. V usage is TRBV10-3 and J usage is TRBJ2-3; D uncertain. V lost 2 bases and J 6 bases, leaving 9 bases between the germline ends. CDR1 is ENHRY and CDR2 is SYGVKD in the germline V gene. CDR3 length: 13 residues. The CDR3 here is CAISETFRDTQYF. In DNA form, the CDR3 reads TGTGCCATCAGTGAGACCTTTAGGGATACGCAGTATTTT.

This clonotype was observed at least ten times. The V gene is TRBV3-1, the J gene TRBJ2-5, with D possibly matching TRBD2 (6 bases). Looked up from germline, CDR1 is LGHDT and CDR2 is YNNKEL (reference sequence). There are 14 residues in the CDR3. Trimming shortened V by 4 bases and J by 7 bases, and 16 bases separated the two germline ends. CDR3 loop: CASSPNRERGTQYF. The CDR3 nucleotides are TGTGCCAGCAGCCCTAACCGGGAGAGGGGGACCCAGTACTTC.

This clonotype was counted ten times or more. The J gene is TRBJ1-4, the V gene TRBV15, with 7 bases that match TRBD1. CDR1 and CDR2 from the germline V gene are LNHNV and YYDKDF (reference sequence). The trim removed 5 bases at V and 6 bases at J, leaving 9 bases unmatched. The CDR3 extends over 15 amino acids. The CDR3 loop is CATSWRQGFDEKLFF. In DNA, the CDR3 is TGTGCCACCAGCTGGCGACAGGGATTCGATGAAAAACTGTTTTTT.

The genes are TRBV19 and TRBJ1-2, with D maybe TRBD1 (6 bases). The V gene's germline CDR1 is LNHDA and CDR2 SQIVND (reference sequence). V was pared by 7 bases and J by 3 bases, with 18 bases between. The CDR3 covers 15 residues. CDR3 region: CASNDHRDGYYGYTF. The CDR3 DNA is TGTGCCAGTAACGATCACAGGGACGGCTACTATGGCTACACCTTC.

The V call is TRBV5-1, the J call TRBJ2-7; D ambiguous. In germline, CDR1 is SGHRS, CDR2 YFSETQ. The CDR3 has 14 residues. The ends were cut back, 0 bases at V and 2 bases at J, with 9 bases in the middle. In nucleotides, the CDR3 is TGCGCCAGCAGCTTGGATCCGGTAACCTACGAGCAGTACTTC. This gives the protein CASSLDPVTYEQYF.

Only a few counts were recorded for this clonotype. The chain links TRBV6-6 to TRBJ2-5; a possible D gene is TRBD2 (5 bases). The CDR3 length is 14 residues. Trimming removed 6 bases at V and 5 bases at J, with 16 bases between. CDR1 and CDR2 (germline): MNHNY, SVGAGI (reference sequence). CDR3 sequence (DNA): TGTGCCAGCAGCCCGTGGGAGTCTGGGGAGACCCAGTACTTC. Residues: CASSPWESGETQYF.

Only a few counts were recorded for this clonotype. The V gene is TRBV6-2 or TRBV6-3, the J gene TRBJ2-7; D is uncertain. This CDR3 has 13 residues. Germline CDR1 MNHEY, CDR2 SVGEGT. With 0 bases removed from V and 4 bases from J, the gap between germline ends came to 7 bases. CDR3 protein: CASSYSGFYEQYV. The CDR3 DNA reads as TGTGCCAGCAGTTACTCCGGCTTTTACGAGCAGTACGTC.

A few counts support this clonotype. V usage is TRBV7-2 and J usage is TRBJ1-2; maybe TRBD1 (6 bases). Trimming stripped 8 bases from V and 3 bases from J, with 19 bases between. The CDR3 spans 15 residues. CDR1 and CDR2 from the germline V gene are SGHTA and FQGNSA. The CDR3 nucleotides read TGTGCCAGCCATACCCTGTCGGGGGCAGACTATGGCTACACCTTC. The encoded protein is CASHTLSGADYGYTF. The variable domain in full, completed from reference TRBV7-2 and TRBJ1-2, reads GAGVSQSPSNKVTEKGKDVELRCDPISGHTALYWYRQSLGQGLEFLIYFQGNSAPDKSGLPSDRFSAERTGGSVSTLTIQRTQQEDSAVYLCASHTLSGADYGYTFGSGTRLTVV.

This clonotype was seen a few times. This chain connects TRBV7-3 to TRBJ2-2; perhaps TRBD2 as D (5 bases). This CDR3 spans 14 amino acids. CDR1 is SGHTA, CDR2 FQGTGA, per germline. Between the trimmed V and J ends, which lost 3 bases and 4 bases, there was a span of 9 bases. The CDR3 here is CASSFFRGTGELFF. The CDR3 DNA follows: TGTGCCAGCAGCTTCTTTCGGGGCACCGGGGAGCTGTTTTTT.

The V call is TRBV2, the J call TRBJ2-2, with D uncertain. V lost 7 bases and J lost 4, with 19 bases in between. The CDR3 spans 16 residues. The germline CDR1 and CDR2 sequences are SNHLY and FYNNEI. This CDR3 reads CASTPIRLTSTGELFF. CDR3 sequence (DNA): TGTGCCAGCACCCCAATTAGACTCACCTCCACCGGGGAGCTGTTTTTT.

J is TRBJ2-1 and V is TRBV6-2 or TRBV6-3; D remains unclear. Germline CDR1 is MNHEY and CDR2 is SVGEGT. The V and J ends lost 4 bases and 9 bases respectively, with 7 bases between them. This CDR3 spans 11 amino acids. The CDR3 protein is CASSFEREQFF. In nucleotides, the CDR3 is TGTGCCAGCAGTTTCGAGCGTGAGCAGTTCTTC.

The V and J genes are TRBV6-5 and TRBJ2-1; D gene ambiguous. The CDR3 has 14 amino acids. Trimming removed 2 bases at V and 4 bases at J, with 9 bases between. CDR1 and CDR2 (germline): MNHEY, SVGAGI. The CDR3 is CASSYERAYNEQFF. The CDR3 bases are TGTGCCAGCAGTTACGAACGAGCTTACAATGAGCAGTTCTTC.

This clonotype was picked up a small number of times. This sequence joins TRBV5-1 and TRBJ2-7; D not certain. This CDR3 spans 15 amino acids. The V and J ends lost 2 bases and 0 bases respectively, with 12 bases between them. Germline CDR1 and CDR2: SGHRS and YFSETQ. CDR3 DNA: TGCGCCAGCAGCTTAGGGCAGCCTAACTCCTACGAGCAGTACTTC. Amino acid sequence: CASSLGQPNSYEQYF.

The genes are TRBV6-5 and TRBJ1-2, with a weak D call TRBD1 (6 bases). V lost 6 bases to trimming and J lost 4 bases, with 24 bases between them. CDR1 is MNHEY, CDR2 SVGAGI, per germline. CDR3 length: 17 residues. The CDR3 DNA follows: TGTGCCAGCAGCCGCGCCGGGGGGCAAACTGCTGGCTATGGCTACACCTTC. Its protein product is CASSRAGGQTAGYGYTF.

V usage is TRBV20-1 and J usage is TRBJ2-4; TRBD1 matches 7 bases. J was trimmed by 8 bases and V by 6 bases; bases with no gene match: 7. In germline, CDR1 is DFQATT, CDR2 SNEGSKA (reference sequence). The CDR3 contains 12 residues. In nucleotides, the CDR3 is TGCAGTGCGCCGGCGACAGGGTACATTCAGTACTTC. This translates into CSAPATGYIQYF.

The rearrangement uses TRBV6-1 and TRBJ1-1; D might be TRBD1 (5 bases). Germline values: CDR1 MNHNS, CDR2 SASEGT. Trimming cost V 6 bases and J 0 bases, with 14 bases left between them. The CDR3 consists of 15 residues. The CDR3 is CASRFLTDLNTEAFF. The CDR3 nucleotides are TGTGCCAGCAGATTCTTGACAGATTTGAACACTGAAGCTTTCTTT.

The chain recombines TRBV2 with TRBJ1-5; D perhaps matches TRBD1 (6 bases). V lost 8 bases, J lost 0 bases, and 17 bases lay in between. Germline V gene sequence: CDR1 SNHLY, CDR2 FYNNEI. This CDR3 is 16 amino acids long. CDR3: CASGSSDSHSNQPQHF. The CDR3 DNA reads as TGTGCCAGCGGTTCTTCGGACAGCCATAGCAATCAGCCCCAGCATTTT.

In its sample, this clonotype was seen a few times. The chain is built from TRBV24-1 and TRBJ1-5; D gene unclear. V lost 3 bases and J lost 0, with 8 bases in between. The CDR3 extends over 15 amino acids. In germline, CDR1 is KGHDR, CDR2 SFDVKD. The CDR3 DNA follows: TGTGCCACCAGTGATGGCGGTGATAGCAATCAGCCCCAGCATTTT. It is translated as CATSDGGDSNQPQHF.

This clonotype was counted between two and nine times. The chain carries TRBV2 and TRBJ1-5; 7 positions match TRBD1. This CDR3 is 15 amino acids long. Germline V gives CDR1 SNHLY, CDR2 FYNNEI. J lost 4 bases, V lost 1 base, and 4 bases had no gene match. The CDR3 DNA follows: TGTGCCAGCAGTGAAGGGGCCAGGGGGAATCAGCCCCAGCATTTT. It is translated as CASSEGARGNQPQHF.

The rearrangement joins TRBV5-6 to TRBJ1-1, with 8 bases fitting TRBD1. The germline gives CDR1 SGHDT, CDR2 YYEEEE. The CDR3 runs 15 residues. After removal of 1 base from V and 2 bases from J, the junction contained 4 bases not matched to a gene. The CDR3 bases are TGTGCCAGCAGCTTGCTCCAGGGGGCAAACACTGAAGCTTTCTTT. Protein sequence: CASSLLQGANTEAFF.

V usage is TRBV9 and J usage is TRBJ2-3, with D possibly being TRBD1 or TRBD2 (6 bases each). The V gene lost 3 bases and the J gene lost 0 bases, with 8 bases spanning the gap. Looked up from germline, CDR1 is SGDLS and CDR2 is YYNGEE. CDR3 length: 14 residues. The CDR3 here is CASSAGGSTDTQYF. CDR3 in DNA: TGTGCCAGCAGCGCCGGGGGCAGCACAGATACGCAGTATTTT. The whole variable domain, filled in from reference TRBV9 and TRBJ2-3, reads DSGVTQTPKHLITATGQRVTLRCSPRSGDLSVYWYQQSLDQGLQFLIQYYNGEERAKGNILERFSAQQFPDLHSELNLSSLELGDSALYFCASSAGGSTDTQYFGPGTRLTVL.

The genes are TRBV5-1 and TRBJ2-5, with 10 nucleotides matching TRBD2. V gave up 2 bases and J gave up 3 bases; unmatched junction bases: 10. The germline V gene encodes CDR1 SGHRS and CDR2 YFSETQ. The length of the CDR3 is 17 residues. This CDR3 is CASSFLMQAGGEETQYF. The CDR3 bases are TGCGCCAGCAGCTTCTTAATGCAAGCGGGGGGGGAAGAGACCCAGTACTTC.